This T cell receptor (beta chain) appears in the sequencing data of a study of response to subunit inactivated influenza vaccine. Study-wide findings and caveats: Authors suggested seasonal influenza vaccinations each recruit few new T cells.

A single record per CDR3 protein comes from TCRdb applying MiXCR to the RT-PCR reads. Of approximately 500,000 distinct CDR3 sequences detected, 10% to 15% appear once; the ten largest clones hold roughly 13%. J was trimmed by 4 bases and V by 3 bases; bases with no gene match: 5. The germline V gene encodes CDR1 MDHEN and CDR2 SYDVKM. CDR3 length: 14 amino acids. Regarding this clonotype: The antigen is unknown.

V and J are TRBV28 and TRBJ2-7; the match to TRBD1 covers 8 bases. Sequencing was performed on PBMCs from blood, taken roughly 48 days after vaccination. The receptor comes from a man aged 45 to 65 who received an inactivated influenza vaccine. CDR3 DNA: TGTGCCAGCAGTTTCCGGACAGGGCTTTACGAGCAGTACTTC. This encodes CASSFRTGLYEQYF.